These T cell receptor beta chains were read from a single sample in a study of T cells in Graves' hyperthyroidism and ophthalmopathy. TCRdb processed the multiplex PCR reads anew with MiXCR; each CDR3 protein has one entry. In the table there are approximately 740,000 distinct CDR3 sequences, approximately 15% of which are singletons. Sequenced material: blood. The receptors derive from a woman aged 18-29 years with Graves' hyperthyroidism. Each CDR3 is given with its conserved first and last residue. The order of the fields is clone size, J gene, V gene, D gene, CDR3 DNA, CDR3 protein. A D gene is named only where the DNA matches it firmly. Expanded clones get a size class; other rows say once, few or many, or leave the size out.

many	TRBJ2-5	TRBV6-5	TRBD2	TGTGCCAGCAGTTATAGCGGGAGGGTCTGGGGGCAAGAGACCCAGTACTTC	CASSYSGRVWGQETQYF
.	TRBJ2-3	TRBV6-2/TRBV6-3	.	TGTGCCAGCAGTTACTCGGTGCTAAGCACAGATACGCAGTATTTT	CASSYSVLSTDTQYF
many	TRBJ1-1	TRBV2	TRBD1	TGTGCCAGCAGTGAAGCGTCGGTGACAGGGCCGAACACTGAAGCTTTCTTT	CASSEASVTGPNTEAFF
.	TRBJ1-4	TRBV5-1	.	TGCGCCAGCAGCTTGTCGTACCCCAATGAAAAACTGTTTTTT	CASSLSYPNEKLFF
.	TRBJ1-1	TRBV6-1	TRBD1	TGTGCCAGCAGGCTGGGACAGGAGAACACTGAAGCTTTCTTT	CASRLGQENTEAFF
few	TRBJ1-5	TRBV7-9	.	TGTGCCAGCAGCCCCTTGGAGGGCGGAAATCAGCCCCAGCATTTT	CASSPLEGGNQPQHF
many	TRBJ2-1	TRBV7-8	.	TGTGCCAGCAGCTTAGATCGGTGGCTCTACAATGAGCAGTTCTTC	CASSLDRWLYNEQFF
.	TRBJ1-5	TRBV9	.	TGTGCCAGCAGCGTAGAGGGTAGCAATCAGCCCCAGCATTTT	CASSVEGSNQPQHF
few	TRBJ2-7	TRBV2	.	TGTGCCAGCAGCCAGATGGGGGTCGGGTTAGCGGCCACCTACGAGCAGTACTTC	CASSQMGVGLAATYEQYF
.	TRBJ1-6	TRBV7-2	.	TGTGCCAGCAGCCCAGACTGGGGCAATTCACCCCTCCACTTT	CASSPDWGNSPLHF
many	TRBJ2-3	TRBV12-3/TRBV12-4	.	TGTGCCAGCAGTTTAACTGGGGGATTCACCACAGATACGCAGTATTTT	CASSLTGGFTTDTQYF
many	TRBJ2-1	TRBV3-1	TRBD1	TGTGCCAGCAGCGGAGACAGGGGGCGCACTGAGCAGTTCTTC	CASSGDRGRTEQFF
few	TRBJ2-5	TRBV20-1	.	TGCAGTGCCACAATCCAAGAGACCCAGTACTTC	CSATIQETQYF
few	TRBJ1-1	TRBV3-1	TRBD1	TGTGCCAGCAGCCAACACGGACAGGGTTTGGGGGCTTTCTTT	CASSQHGQGLGAFF
many	TRBJ1-5	TRBV2	.	TGTGCCAGCAGTGTACGGGCCCATCAGCCCCAGCATTTT	CASSVRAHQPQHF
many	TRBJ2-5	TRBV12-3/TRBV12-4	TRBD2	TGTGCCAGCAGTTTCGGACTAGCACAAGAGACCCAGTACTTC	CASSFGLAQETQYF
few	TRBJ2-1	TRBV9	.	TGTGCCAGCAGCGCGCTGACAGGACTAGGCGATGAGCAGTTCTTC	CASSALTGLGDEQFF
many	TRBJ2-3	TRBV2	TRBD2	TGTGCCAGCAGTGCATACTCTAGCGGGACAAGCACAGATACGCAGTATTTT	CASSAYSSGTSTDTQYF
many	TRBJ2-3	TRBV29-1	.	TGCAGCGTCCCCACGCCGATCGGACATACAGATACGCAGTATTTT	CSVPTPIGHTDTQYF
.	TRBJ2-7	TRBV3-1	TRBD2	TGTGCCAGCAGCCAAGTTGAGGCGGGAGCGACCTCCTACGAGCAGTACTTC	CASSQVEAGATSYEQYF
many	TRBJ2-2	TRBV5-5	TRBD2	TGTGCCAGCAGCCCCGGGACTAGCTCCAACGGGGAGCTGTTTTTT	CASSPGTSSNGELFF
many	TRBJ2-1	TRBV7-9	TRBD2	TGTGCCAGCAGCTACTTATGGGGGGGGGAGCAGTTCTTC	CASSYLWGGEQFF
many	TRBJ2-7	TRBV28	.	TGTGCCAGCTCATCCGGGACATGGGCCTACGAGCAGTACTTC	CASSSGTWAYEQYF
many	TRBJ2-5	TRBV7-8	.	TGTGCCAGCAGCTTAGCGAGGCTGTGGTGGGCTGAGACCCAGTACTTC	CASSLARLWWAETQYF
many	TRBJ2-5	TRBV28	TRBD2	TGTGCCAGCAGTTTGAGGACTAGCGGGAGAAGGATGGAGACCCAGTACTTC	CASSLRTSGRRMETQYF
few	TRBJ2-5	TRBV29-1	.	TGCAGCGTTATCGAGAGGACCCAAGAGACCCAGTACTTC	CSVIERTQETQYF
few	TRBJ2-1	TRBV15	.	TGTGCCACCAGCTCTTCGCGGGCCGGGGGATACAATGAGCAGTTCTTC	CATSSSRAGGYNEQFF
once	TRBJ2-3	TRBV7-9	.	TGTGCCAGCAGCGAAATCCCAATTCCCGGGACCGAGTCAGATACGCAGTATTTT	CASSEIPIPGTESDTQYF
.	TRBJ1-1	TRBV25-1	TRBD1	TGTGCCAGCAGTGAAGCGACAGGGGTTCTAACTGAAGCTTTCTTT	CASSEATGVLTEAFF
many	TRBJ2-5	TRBV2	.	TGTGCCAGCAGGGTGCAGGGTAGGCAAGAGACCCAGTACTTC	CASRVQGRQETQYF
few	TRBJ2-1	TRBV11-3	.	TGTGCCAGCTCCTACAATCCCAGCTCCTACAATGAGCAGTTCTTC	CASSYNPSSYNEQFF
.	TRBJ2-2	TRBV7-2	.	TGTGCCAGCAGCTTAGTAGGTGGCCTAGCATCCACCGGGGAGCTGTTTTTT	CASSLVGGLASTGELFF
many	TRBJ2-1	TRBV15	TRBD1	TGTGCCACCAGCATTTCCCGGGACAGCTCCTACAATGAGCAGTTCTTC	CATSISRDSSYNEQFF
.	TRBJ1-6	TRBV6-5	TRBD1	TGTGCCAGCAGGGGGGACAGGGGATTCCATTCACCCCTCCACTTT	CASRGDRGFHSPLHF
many	TRBJ2-7	TRBV30	.	TGTGCCTGGAGAACGCCCGGGTCAACCTACGAGCAGTACTTC	CAWRTPGSTYEQYF